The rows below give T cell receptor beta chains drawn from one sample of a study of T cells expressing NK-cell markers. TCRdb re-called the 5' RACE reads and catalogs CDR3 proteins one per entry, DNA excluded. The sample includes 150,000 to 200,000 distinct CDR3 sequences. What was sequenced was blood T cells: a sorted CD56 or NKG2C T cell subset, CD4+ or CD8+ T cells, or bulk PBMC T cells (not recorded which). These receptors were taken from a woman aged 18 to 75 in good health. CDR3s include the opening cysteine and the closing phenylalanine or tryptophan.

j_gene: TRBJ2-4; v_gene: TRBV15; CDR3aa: CATSRGAGPKNIQYF
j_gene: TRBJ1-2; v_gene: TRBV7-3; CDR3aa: CASSEQGRAPGGYTF
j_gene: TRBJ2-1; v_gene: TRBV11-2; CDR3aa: CASSRGLAVNNEQFF
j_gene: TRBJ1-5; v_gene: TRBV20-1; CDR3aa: CSARDPRQGAGQPQHF
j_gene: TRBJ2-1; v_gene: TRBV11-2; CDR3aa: CASSLSQGAFNEQFF
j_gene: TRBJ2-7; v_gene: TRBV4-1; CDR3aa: CASSPRTGASYEQYF